The 27 T cell receptor beta chains listed next were all sequenced from one sample in a study of T cells in women clearing cervical HPV infection. The method was immunoSEQ multiplex PCR; TCRdb's version includes in-frame clones alone and lacks a portion of them. There are some 50,000 clones in the sample, with more than 0.8% held by the top ten. Sequencing was carried out using blood buffy coat. The receptors stem from a woman aged 18 to 75 with a cervical HPV16 infection that either progressed to CIN3+ or cleared (not recorded which).

On this clone: The observed sequence ends 3 residues before the CDR3 terminus, with the missing tail filled in from the germline J gene. The chain has TRBV5-1 and TRBJ2-7; 8 bases match TRBD2. This CDR3 region has 14 residues. J gave up 0 bases and V 3 bases, and 2 bases lay outside the gene matches. Germline V gene sequence: CDR1 SGHRS, CDR2 YFSETQ. CDR3 sequence reads: CASSSGGASYEQYF. The CDR3 bases that were read are TGCGCCAGCAGCTCGGGGGGGGCCTCCTACGAG.

Comment on this clone: Read sequence stops 3 residues before the CDR3 end, and the germline J gene provides the missing end. The rearrangement joins TRBV20-1 to TRBJ2-3; 12 bases line up with TRBD2. The CDR3 runs 15 residues. Germline-derived CDR1 and CDR2 are DFQATT and SNEGSKA (reference sequence). The V segment lost 1 base and the J segment 5 bases; nucleotides outside the gene matches: 4. The CDR3 is CSARASGGAVDTQYF. Incomplete CDR3 DNA: TGCAGTGCTAGAGCTAGCGGGGGGGCCGTAGATACG.

Points on this clone: The read ends 3 residues early relative to the CDR3; the germline J gene fills the gap. The V gene is TRBV2, the J gene TRBJ2-3; weak D call: TRBD1 (6 bases). The ends were cut back, 6 bases at V and 1 base at J, with 23 bases in the middle. Per the germline V gene, CDR1 is SNHLY and CDR2 is FYNNEI. The CDR3 runs 18 residues. The sequenced CDR3 bases are TGTGCCAGCAGAGCCGCAGGGGCGAGGGTAGAGGGCACAGATACG. This gives the protein CASRAAGARVEGTDT. The whole CDR3 protein reads CASRAAGARVEGTDTQYF.

With regard to this clone: Read coverage stops 3 residues before the CDR3 terminus; the germline J gene supplies the remainder. This chain joins TRBV5-4 and TRBJ1-4; 7 nucleotides agree with TRBD1. The ends lost 4 bases at V and 4 bases at J; junction bases unmatched: 4. The CDR3 consists of 14 residues. Per germline, CDR1 SGHNT and CDR2 YYREEE (reference sequence). The covered CDR3 bases are TGTGCCAGCAGCGTCGACAGGGTTAATGAAAAA. Encoded protein: CASSVDRVNEK. The whole CDR3 region reads CASSVDRVNEKLFF.

As concerns this clone: Read data end 3 residues before the CDR3 end; the end is taken from the germline J gene. This chain joins TRBV18 and TRBJ1-1; TRBD1 matches 9 bases. CDR1 and CDR2 (germline): KGHSH, LQKENI. The CDR3 is made up of 14 amino acids. Trimming at V came to 5 bases and at J to 5 bases, leaving 6 bases not matched to a gene. CDR3 residues: CASSEDRGWTEAFF. The covered CDR3 bases are TGTGCCAGCTCAGAGGACAGGGGATGGACTGAA.

CDR3 DNA, as far as it was read: TGTGCCAGCAGCCCAGGACTAGCGGGCGAG. Protein: CASSPGLAGE. The CDR3 as a whole reads CASSPGLAGEQYF. The rearrangement uses TRBV7-3 and TRBJ2-7, with 11 bases that match TRBD2. The CDR3 end is not reached by the read, which stops 3 residues before it; the germline J gene fills it in. After removal of 5 bases from V and 6 bases from J, the junction contained 3 bases not matched to a gene. Germline CDR1 reads SGHTA; CDR2 reads FQGTGA. This CDR3 is 13 amino acids long.

With respect to this clone: The CDR3 goes on 3 residues after the read ends, and that part is filled in from the germline J gene. V is TRBV9 and J is TRBJ2-7; 9 nucleotides align to TRBD2. The germline V gene has CDR1 SGDLS and CDR2 YYNGEE. J was trimmed by 4 bases and V by 4 bases; bases with no gene match: 9. The CDR3 is 15 amino acids. The CDR3 region is CASSPGVAGEYEQYF. CDR3 DNA (partial): TGTGCCAGCAGCCCCGGGGTAGCGGGGGAGTACGAG. The entire variable domain, with the rest obtained from reference TRBV9 and TRBJ2-7, is as follows: DSGVTQTPKHLITATGQRVTLRCSPRSGDLSVYWYQQSLDQGLQFLIQYYNGEERAKGNILERFSAQQFPDLHSELNLSSLELGDSALYFCASSPGVAGEYEQYFGPGTRLTVT.

A note on this clone: The read halts 3 residues ahead of the CDR3 end, with the missing end drawn from the germline J gene. The gene calls are TRBV19 and TRBJ1-1; the match to TRBD1 covers 7 bases. The CDR3 length is 14 residues. V lost 2 bases to trimming and J lost 7 bases; unmatched junction nucleotides: 7. CDR1 is LNHDA, CDR2 SQIVND, per germline (reference sequence). CDR3 DNA, as far as it was read: TGTGCCAGTAGTATACAGGGGGGCCTTTTTGAA. This encodes CASSIQGGLFE. The full CDR3 is CASSIQGGLFEAFF. Complete variable domain (other parts from reference TRBV19 and TRBJ1-1): DGGITQSPKYLFRKEGQNVTLSCEQNLNHDAMYWYRQDPGQGLRLIYYSQIVNDFQKGDIAEGYSVSREKKESFPLTVTSAQKNPTAFYLCASSIQGGLFEAFFGQGTRLTVV.

On this clone: The CDR3 end falls 3 residues outside the read, so it is completed with the germline J gene. This rearrangement joins TRBV11-2 to TRBJ2-3; D is perhaps TRBD2 (6 bases). This CDR3 spans 15 amino acids. From germline, CDR1 is SGHAT and CDR2 FQNNGV. The part of the CDR3 DNA that was read is TGTGCCAGCAGCTTAAGTTTTGGGACTGAAGAGACG. Protein product: CASSLSFGTEET. The whole CDR3 protein is CASSLSFGTEETQYF.

Worth noting for this clone: The read terminates 3 residues ahead of where the CDR3 ends, so the germline J gene completes it. J is TRBJ2-4 and V is TRBV19; D possibly corresponds to TRBD1 (6 bases). The CDR3 consists of 15 residues. In germline, CDR1 is LNHDA, CDR2 SQIVND (reference sequence). The CDR3 region is CASSTYIGGDSGQYF. Incomplete CDR3 DNA: TGTGCCAGTAGCACCTACATTGGGGGCGATTCTGGT. Full variable domain (missing parts from reference TRBV19 and TRBJ2-4): DGGITQSPKYLFRKEGQNVTLSCEQNLNHDAMYWYRQDPGQGLRLIYYSQIVNDFQKGDIAEGYSVSREKKESFPLTVTSAQKNPTAFYLCASSTYIGGDSGQYFGAGTRLSVL.

Details on this clone: Sequencing ends 3 residues short of the CDR3 end; the germline J gene provides the rest. The V call is TRBV7-9, the J call TRBJ1-1; D perhaps matches TRBD1 (5 bases). The CDR3 length is 15 residues. Per germline, CDR1 SEHNR and CDR2 FQNEAQ (reference sequence). The ends were cut back, 5 bases at V and 0 bases at J, with 13 bases in the middle. The part of the CDR3 DNA that was read is TGTGCCAGCAGCCATACTCAGGGCTTGAACACTGAA. Translated: CASSHTQGLNTE. The entire CDR3 protein is CASSHTQGLNTEAFF.

As for this clone: The read is 3 residues too short to cover the CDR3 end, so that end is filled in from the germline J gene. This rearrangement joins TRBV5-1 to TRBJ2-7, with a tentative D call TRBD2 (7 bases). Germline V lookup: CDR1 SGHRS, CDR2 YFSETQ. Trimming took off 3 bases at V and 4 bases at J, with 20 bases between the two ends. CDR3 length equals 16 residues. The part of the CDR3 DNA that was read is TGCGCCAGCAGCTGGGGGGGGGCAGGGCCAAGGTACGAG. Translated: CASSWGGAGPRYE. The whole CDR3 protein reads CASSWGGAGPRYEQYF.

Of note for this clone: The read ends 3 residues early relative to the CDR3; the germline J gene fills the gap. The chain links TRBV11-2 to TRBJ1-2, with 7 bases lining up with TRBD1. V lost 0 bases, J lost 4 bases, and 5 bases stayed unmatched. CDR1 is SGHAT, CDR2 FQNNGV, per germline. CDR3 length: 15 residues. The CDR3 sequence: CASSLDPGQSYGYTF. The sequenced CDR3 bases are TGTGCCAGCAGCTTAGACCCGGGACAGAGCTATGGC. The variable domain in full, with the rest retrieved from reference TRBV11-2 and TRBJ1-2, is EAGVAQSPRYKIIEKRQSVAFWCNPISGHATLYWYQQILGQGPKLLIQFQNNGVVDDSQLPKDRFSAERLKGVDSTLKIQPAKLEDSAVYLCASSLDPGQSYGYTFGSGTRLTVV.

The CDR3 region is CASSRAGTSGRNEQFF. The part of the CDR3 DNA that was read is TGTGCCAGCAGCCGTGCCGGGACTAGCGGACGCAATGAG. The chain combines TRBV14 with TRBJ2-1; 11 bases agree with TRBD2. The CDR3 end falls 3 residues outside the read, so it is completed with the germline J gene. The CDR3 consists of 16 residues. Looked up from germline, CDR1 is SGHDN and CDR2 is FVKESK. With 4 bases clipped from V and 6 bases from J, the junction kept 8 bases outside the gene matches.

Turning to this clone: The read stops 3 residues short of the end of the CDR3; the missing end is completed from the germline J gene. The gene calls are TRBV2 and TRBJ1-1, with a weak D call TRBD1 (5 bases). Looked up from germline, CDR1 is SNHLY and CDR2 is FYNNEI. The V end was cut by 8 bases, the J end by 5 bases, with 9 bases between. The CDR3 extends over 11 amino acids. The sequenced part of the CDR3 DNA is TGTGCCAGCCTCCAGGGTACTGAA. Its protein product is CASLQGTE. The whole CDR3 region reads CASLQGTEAFF.

Comment on this clone: Coverage ceases 3 residues before the CDR3 finishes, and the germline J gene fills in the end. The chain joins TRBV29-1 to TRBJ2-3, with no clear D. The germline V gene encodes CDR1 SQVTM and CDR2 ANQGSEA. The CDR3 consists of 11 residues. Trimming stripped 6 bases from V and 3 bases from J, with 7 bases between. CDR3 region: CSVTGTDTQYF. The DNA read from the CDR3 is TGCAGCGTCACTGGTACAGATACG.

Of note for this clone: The DNA ends 3 residues before the CDR3 does, and the rest of the CDR3 is filled in from the germline J gene. The rearrangement uses TRBV2 and TRBJ1-2; no clear D. The CDR3 consists of 13 residues. Germline assignment: CDR1 SNHLY and CDR2 FYNNEI. CDR3 bases read: TGTGCCAGCAATACGGCGGGCTCCTACGAC. Translating gives CASNTAGSYD. The full CDR3 sequence reads CASNTAGSYDYTF.

A note on this clone: The CDR3 is cut off 3 residues early in the read; its end comes from the germline J gene. The chain recombines TRBV10-3 with TRBJ2-1, with D maybe TRBD2 (7 bases). The CDR3 contains 16 residues. V was pared by 6 bases and J by 8 bases, with 23 bases between. The germline gives CDR1 ENHRY, CDR2 SYGVKD. CDR3 bases read: TGTGCCATCAGCCGGGGGCTGGCGGGGGATAGCGATGAG. This codes for CAISRGLAGDSDE. The whole CDR3 protein is CAISRGLAGDSDEQFF.

Turning to this clone: The read is 3 residues too short to cover the CDR3 end, so that end is filled in from the germline J gene. The chain has TRBV9 and TRBJ2-7; TRBD1 matches at 9 bases. Germline V CDR1 and CDR2: SGDLS, YYNGEE. The CDR3 runs 14 residues. V dropped 2 bases and J dropped 4; count of bases not matched to a gene: 4. The CDR3 spells CASSVGTGTYEQYF. The CDR3 bases that were read are TGTGCCAGCAGCGTGGGGACAGGGACATACGAG. Using reference TRBV9 and TRBJ2-7 for the parts outside the CDR3, the full variable domain is DSGVTQTPKHLITATGQRVTLRCSPRSGDLSVYWYQQSLDQGLQFLIQYYNGEERAKGNILERFSAQQFPDLHSELNLSSLELGDSALYFCASSVGTGTYEQYFGPGTRLTVT.

Worth noting for this clone: The read halts 3 residues ahead of the CDR3 end, with the missing end drawn from the germline J gene. This chain uses TRBV7-9 with TRBJ1-2; TRBD1 matches at 9 bases. CDR1 is SEHNR and CDR2 is FQNEAQ in the germline V gene (reference sequence). The CDR3 contains 13 residues. CDR3: CASSHRGQYDYTF. The DNA read from the CDR3 is TGTGCCAGCAGCCACAGGGGGCAGTACGAC.

A word on this clone: The read terminates 3 residues before the CDR3 end, so the remaining end is supplied by the germline J gene. The rearrangement joins TRBV18 to TRBJ1-3; maybe TRBD1 (5 bases). Germline assignment: CDR1 KGHSH and CDR2 LQKENI. Trimming took 3 bases from V and 6 from J, leaving 15 bases between them. The CDR3 spans 15 residues. CDR3 bases read: TGTGCCAGCTCACCTGCCGAGGGGAGACTAAACACC. As protein: CASSPAEGRLNT. From start to end, the CDR3 is CASSPAEGRLNTIYF. Filled out from reference TRBV18 and TRBJ1-3, the complete variable domain reads NAGVMQNPRHLVRRRGQEARLRCSPMKGHSHVYWYRQLPEEGLKFMVYLQKENIIDESGMPKERFSAEFPKEGPSILRIQQVVRGDSAAYFCASSPAEGRLNTIYFGEGSWLTVV.

As for this clone: The read gets to within 3 residues of the CDR3 end, and the germline J gene fills in the rest. The chain combines TRBV19 with TRBJ1-5; 10 nucleotides align to TRBD1. The CDR3 consists of 15 residues. CDR1 and CDR2 from the germline V gene are LNHDA and SQIVND (reference sequence). V lost 6 bases and J lost 3; bases outside the gene matches: 5. The part of the CDR3 DNA that was read is TGTGCCAGTAGAACGGACAGGGGGGACAATCAGCCC. Protein: CASRTDRGDNQP. The whole CDR3 region reads CASRTDRGDNQPQHF.

As regards this clone: The CDR3 end is not reached by the read, which stops 3 residues before it; the germline J gene fills it in. This chain links TRBV7-2 with TRBJ2-5; D remains unclear. Trimming removed 1 base from V and 5 bases from J, with 11 bases in between. CDR1 and CDR2 from the germline V gene are SGHTA and FQGNSA. CDR3 length: 14 amino acids. The CDR3 DNA, read in part, is TGTGCCAGCAGCTTAGTAGTGGTCGCGGAGACC. Protein product: CASSLVVVAET. The full-length CDR3 reads as CASSLVVVAETQYF.

Details on this clone: The sequenced fragment ends 3 residues before the CDR3 boundary, so the rest is inferred from the germline J gene. V and J are TRBV14 and TRBJ2-2; D possibly corresponds to TRBD1 (5 bases). The germline CDR1 and CDR2 sequences are SGHDN and FVKESK. V was cut by 2 bases and J by 5 bases, with 15 bases left in between. The CDR3 totals 16 residues. Partial CDR3 DNA: TGTGCCAGCAGCCAACGCACAGGCTGGAAGACCGGGGAG. Its translation is CASSQRTGWKTGE. The full-length CDR3 reads as CASSQRTGWKTGELFF.

Comments on this clone: The read terminates 3 residues before the CDR3 end, so the remaining end is supplied by the germline J gene. The chain joins TRBV28 to TRBJ2-7, with 7 bases matching TRBD1. CDR3 size: 16 residues. Germline loops: CDR1 MDHEN, CDR2 SYDVKM. V lost 6 bases and J lost 0; bases outside the gene matches: 11. The CDR3 spells CASRGDSGSISYEQYF. The sequenced part of the CDR3 DNA is TGTGCCAGCAGGGGGGACAGTGGTTCGATCTCCTACGAG.

Turning to this clone: The read stops 3 residues short of the end of the CDR3; the missing end is completed from the germline J gene. The chain combines TRBV7-9 with TRBJ2-1; D is undetermined. Germline CDR1 SEHNR, CDR2 FQNEAQ (reference sequence). V lost 4 bases, J lost 0 bases, and 10 bases lay in between. The CDR3 consists of 15 residues. CDR3 in amino acids: CASSSFDSSYNEQFF. The part of the CDR3 DNA that was read is TGTGCCAGCAGCTCTTTTGATAGCTCCTACAATGAG.

Concerning this clone: The read halts 3 residues ahead of the CDR3 end, with the missing end drawn from the germline J gene. The chain uses TRBV24-1 and TRBJ1-4, with D possibly TRBD1 on 5 matching bases. The CDR3 contains 14 residues. Germline V gives CDR1 KGHDR, CDR2 SFDVKD. The CDR3 sequence is CATSPGMGREKLFF. Partial CDR3 DNA: TGTGCCACCAGCCCAGGGATGGGGAGGGAGAAA.